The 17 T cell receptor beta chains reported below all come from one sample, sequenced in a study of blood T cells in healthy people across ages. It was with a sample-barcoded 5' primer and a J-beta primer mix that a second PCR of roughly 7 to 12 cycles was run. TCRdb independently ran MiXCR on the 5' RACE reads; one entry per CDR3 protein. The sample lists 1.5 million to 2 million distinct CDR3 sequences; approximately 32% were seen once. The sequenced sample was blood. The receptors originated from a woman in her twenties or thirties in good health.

This CDR3 is CASSPQGITDTQYF. The CDR3 coding sequence is TGTGCCAGCAGCCCACAGGGCATCACAGATACGCAGTATTTT. The V gene is TRBV7-9, the J gene TRBJ2-3, with D possibly TRBD1 on 6 matching bases. The CDR3 contains 14 residues. Germline V gene lookup returns CDR1 SEHNR and CDR2 FQNEAQ (reference sequence). Deletions cut 5 bases from V and 2 bases from J, with 11 bases between.

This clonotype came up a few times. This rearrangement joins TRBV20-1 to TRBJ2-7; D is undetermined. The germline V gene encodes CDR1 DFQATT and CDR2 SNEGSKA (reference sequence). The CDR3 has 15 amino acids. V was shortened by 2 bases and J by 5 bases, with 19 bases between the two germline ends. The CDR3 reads CSARNQAPGRDEQYF. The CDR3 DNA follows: TGCAGTGCTAGAAACCAGGCCCCCGGCCGGGACGAGCAGTACTTC.

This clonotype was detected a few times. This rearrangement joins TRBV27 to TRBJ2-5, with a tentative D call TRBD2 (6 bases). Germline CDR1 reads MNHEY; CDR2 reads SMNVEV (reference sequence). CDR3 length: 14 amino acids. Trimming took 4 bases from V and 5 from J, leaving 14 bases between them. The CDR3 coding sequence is TGTGCCAGCAGTTCGAGGGGAGGATATGAGACCCAGTACTTC. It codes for CASSSRGGYETQYF.

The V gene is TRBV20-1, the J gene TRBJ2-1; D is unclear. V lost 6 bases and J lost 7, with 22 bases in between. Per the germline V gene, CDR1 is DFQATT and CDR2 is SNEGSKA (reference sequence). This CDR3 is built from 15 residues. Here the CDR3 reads CSARGSGPFPNEQFF. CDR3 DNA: TGCAGTGCCCGCGGCTCTGGCCCATTCCCAAATGAGCAGTTCTTC.

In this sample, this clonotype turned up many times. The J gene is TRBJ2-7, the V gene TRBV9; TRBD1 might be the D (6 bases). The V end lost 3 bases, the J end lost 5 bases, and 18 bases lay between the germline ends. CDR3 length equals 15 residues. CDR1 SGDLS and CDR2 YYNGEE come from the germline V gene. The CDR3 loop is CASSAHDTGFNEQYF. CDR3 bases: TGTGCCAGCAGCGCCCACGACACAGGGTTCAACGAGCAGTACTTC.

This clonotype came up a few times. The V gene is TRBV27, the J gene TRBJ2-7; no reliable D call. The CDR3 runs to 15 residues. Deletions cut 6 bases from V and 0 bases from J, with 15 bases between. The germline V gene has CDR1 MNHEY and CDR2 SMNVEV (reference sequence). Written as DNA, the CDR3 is TGTGCCAGCAGGCCCTCAATCGGCAGCTCCTACGAGCAGTACTTC. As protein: CASRPSIGSSYEQYF.

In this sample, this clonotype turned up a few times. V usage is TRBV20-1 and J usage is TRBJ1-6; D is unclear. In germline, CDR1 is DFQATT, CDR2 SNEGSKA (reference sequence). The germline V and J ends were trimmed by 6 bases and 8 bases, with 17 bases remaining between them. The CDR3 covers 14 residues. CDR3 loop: CSARLRGYDSPLHF. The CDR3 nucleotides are TGCAGTGCGAGGTTAAGAGGATATGATTCACCCCTCCACTTT.

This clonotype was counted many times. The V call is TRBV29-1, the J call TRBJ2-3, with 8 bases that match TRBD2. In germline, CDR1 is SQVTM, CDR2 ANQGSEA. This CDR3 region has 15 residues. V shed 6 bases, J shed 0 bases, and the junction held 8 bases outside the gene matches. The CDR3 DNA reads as TGCAGCGTCGGGAGGGGATATGATAGCACAGATACGCAGTATTTT. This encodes CSVGRGYDSTDTQYF.

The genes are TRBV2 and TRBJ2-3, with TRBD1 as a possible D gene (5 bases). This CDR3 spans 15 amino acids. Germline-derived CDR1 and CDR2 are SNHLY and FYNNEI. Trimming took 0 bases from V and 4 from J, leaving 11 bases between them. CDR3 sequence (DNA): TGTGCCAGCAGTGAAGCTGAGACAGAATCAGATACGCAGTATTTT. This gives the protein CASSEAETESDTQYF. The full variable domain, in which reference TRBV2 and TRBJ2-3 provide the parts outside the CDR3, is EPEVTQTPSHQVTQMGQEVILRCVPISNHLYFYWYRQILGQKVEFLVSFYNNEISEKSEIFDDQFSVERPDGSNFTLKIRSTKLEDSAMYFCASSEAETESDTQYFGPGTRLTVL.

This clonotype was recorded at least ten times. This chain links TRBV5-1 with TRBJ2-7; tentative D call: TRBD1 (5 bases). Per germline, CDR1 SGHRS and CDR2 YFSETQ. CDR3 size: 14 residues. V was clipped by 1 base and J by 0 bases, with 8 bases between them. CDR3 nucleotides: TGCGCCAGCAGCTTGTTGACAGTCTCCTACGAGCAGTACTTC. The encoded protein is CASSLLTVSYEQYF.

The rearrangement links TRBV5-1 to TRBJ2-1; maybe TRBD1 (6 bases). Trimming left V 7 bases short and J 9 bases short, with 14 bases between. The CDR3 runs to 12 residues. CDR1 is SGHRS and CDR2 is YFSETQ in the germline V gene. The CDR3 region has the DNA TGCGCCAGCTCCCAGGGGACAAGTGAGCAGTTCTTC. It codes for CASSQGTSEQFF. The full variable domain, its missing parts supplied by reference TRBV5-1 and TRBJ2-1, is KAGVTQTPRYLIKTRGQQVTLSCSPISGHRSVSWYQQTPGQGLQFLFEYFSETQRNKGNFPGRFSGRQFSNSRSEMNVSTLELGDSALYLCASSQGTSEQFFGPGTRLTVL.

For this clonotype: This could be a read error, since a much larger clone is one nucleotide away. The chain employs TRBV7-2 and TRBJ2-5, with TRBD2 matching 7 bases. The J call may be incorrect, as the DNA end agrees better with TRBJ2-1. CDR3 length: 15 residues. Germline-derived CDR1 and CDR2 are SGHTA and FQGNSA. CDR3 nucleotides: TGTGCCAGCAGCTTAATCGGGGGGAGGGTAGAGACCCAGTTCTTC. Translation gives CASSLIGGRVETQFF.

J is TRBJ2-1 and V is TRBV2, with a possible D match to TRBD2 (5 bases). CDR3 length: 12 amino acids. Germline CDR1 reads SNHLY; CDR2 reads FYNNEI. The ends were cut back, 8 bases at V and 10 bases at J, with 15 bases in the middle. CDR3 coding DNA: TGTGCCAGCCAGCTAGCCCCCCAGGAGCAGTTCTTC. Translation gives CASQLAPQEQFF.

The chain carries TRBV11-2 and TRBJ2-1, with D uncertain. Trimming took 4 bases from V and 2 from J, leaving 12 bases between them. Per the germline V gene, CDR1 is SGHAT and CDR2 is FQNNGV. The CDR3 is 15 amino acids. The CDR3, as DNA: TGTGCCAGCAGCTCGCCAAGAGGCCCCTACAATGAGCAGTTCTTC. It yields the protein CASSSPRGPYNEQFF.

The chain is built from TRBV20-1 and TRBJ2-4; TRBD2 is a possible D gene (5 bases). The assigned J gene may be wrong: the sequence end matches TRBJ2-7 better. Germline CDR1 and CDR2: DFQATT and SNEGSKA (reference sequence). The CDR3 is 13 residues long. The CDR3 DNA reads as TGCAGTGCTAGTCGTGCTAGCCTTGACGAGCAGTACTTC. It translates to CSASRASLDEQYF.

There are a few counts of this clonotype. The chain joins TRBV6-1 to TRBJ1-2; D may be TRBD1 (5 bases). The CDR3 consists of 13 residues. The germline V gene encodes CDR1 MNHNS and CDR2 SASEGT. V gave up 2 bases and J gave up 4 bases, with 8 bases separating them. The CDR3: CASSERGGYGYTF. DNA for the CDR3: TGTGCCAGCAGTGAACGGGGGGGCTATGGCTACACCTTC.

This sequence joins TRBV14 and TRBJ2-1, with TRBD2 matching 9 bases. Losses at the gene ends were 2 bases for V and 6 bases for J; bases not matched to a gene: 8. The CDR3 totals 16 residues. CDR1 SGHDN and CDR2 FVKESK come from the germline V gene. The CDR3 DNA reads TGTGCCAGCAGCCAAATAGCGGGAGTGGGGGCCAATGAGCAGTTCTTC. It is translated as CASSQIAGVGANEQFF.